Described below is a single T cell receptor beta chain sequence and its context. Naive CD8 cells lacked CD45RO and underwent positive selection for CCR7, leaving out terminally differentiated effector memory CD45RA+ cells. Donors included only healthy HIV-negative adults lacking recent acute infections or vaccinations. Every donor, a Caucasian adult, lived in Nashville, Tennessee. V was trimmed by 7 bases and J by 6 bases, leaving 4 bases between them. CDR1 is MNHNS, CDR2 SASEGT, per germline. CDR3 length equals 10 residues. The record originates from a study of shared clonotypes between healthy human individuals. In the authors' methods: Junction-only immunoSEQ sequences carried no quality scores, so filtering differed. Sequencing used immunoSEQ multiplex PCR; TCRdb keeps in-frame clones, though not all of them. The DNA was the basis for D and trimming; V, J and clone size are from that table. The sample gives about 700,000 clones, about 91% of which show up once; 24% is in the top ten.

The sequenced sample consisted of naive CD8+ T cells sorted from blood. This clonotype was obtained from a man aged 25-40 years in good health. The chain has TRBV6-1 and TRBJ1-3; D not resolved. This CDR3 reads CASIKNTIYF. As DNA, the CDR3 is TGTGCCAGCATCAAAAACACCATATATTTT.